The T cell receptor (beta chain) under discussion was sequenced for a study of T cell responses to AZD1222 COVID-19 vaccine. Study outcomes and limitations: Among those given AZD1222, only 5 to 7 were seropositive at baseline.

On this clone: The antigen is undetermined.

Germline V gives CDR1 LGHNA, CDR2 YSLEER. The length of the CDR3 is 14 residues. The ends were cut back, 0 bases at V and 7 bases at J, with 12 bases in the middle. Data came from immunoSEQ multiplex PCR; TCRdb stores just in-frame clones and leaves some out. This sample has about 150,000 clones; approximately 90% occur once, and the top ten carry 3% to 4%. This chain uses TRBV4-3 with TRBJ1-2, with unresolved D. This receptor was identified in an adult who received the AZD1222 COVID-19 vaccine. The specimen comprised peripheral blood, sampled 28 days after the second AZD1222 dose. The CDR3 DNA follows: TGCGCCAGCAGCCAAGATTTGGCGCGGGCTGGCTACACCTTC. It yields the protein CASSQDLARAGYTF.